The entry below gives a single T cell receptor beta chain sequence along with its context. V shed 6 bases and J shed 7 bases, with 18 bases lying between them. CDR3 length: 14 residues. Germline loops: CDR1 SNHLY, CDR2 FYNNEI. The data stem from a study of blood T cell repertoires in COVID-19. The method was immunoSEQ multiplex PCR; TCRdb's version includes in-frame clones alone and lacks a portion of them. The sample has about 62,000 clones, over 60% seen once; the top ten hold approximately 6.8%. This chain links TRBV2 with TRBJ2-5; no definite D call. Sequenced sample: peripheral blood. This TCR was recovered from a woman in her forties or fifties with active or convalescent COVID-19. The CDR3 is CASSPLSTLGTQYF. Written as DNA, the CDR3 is TGTGCCAGCAGCCCTCTGAGCACCCTCGGGACCCAGTACTTC.